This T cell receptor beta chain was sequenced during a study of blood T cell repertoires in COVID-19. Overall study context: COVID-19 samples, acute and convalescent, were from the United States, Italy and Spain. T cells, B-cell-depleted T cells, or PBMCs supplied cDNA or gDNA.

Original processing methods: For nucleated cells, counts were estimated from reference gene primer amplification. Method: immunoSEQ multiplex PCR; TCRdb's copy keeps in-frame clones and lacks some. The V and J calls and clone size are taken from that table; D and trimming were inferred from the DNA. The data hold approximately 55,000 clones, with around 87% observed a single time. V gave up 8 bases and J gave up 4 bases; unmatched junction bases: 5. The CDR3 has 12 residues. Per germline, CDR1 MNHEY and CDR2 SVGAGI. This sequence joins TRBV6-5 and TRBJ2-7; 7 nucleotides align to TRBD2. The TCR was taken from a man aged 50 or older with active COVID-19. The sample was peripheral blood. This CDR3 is CASGRASYEQYF. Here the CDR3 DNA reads TGTGCCAGCGGGAGGGCCTCGTACGAGCAGTACTTC.